Below are 18 T cell receptor beta chains sequenced from a single sample in a study of blood T cell repertoires in COVID-19. Sequenced by immunoSEQ multiplex PCR; TCRdb stores in-frame clones only, minus some. This table has roughly 120,000 clones, over 75% appearing once. The sequenced material came from peripheral blood. The receptors were sampled from a human donor with active COVID-19. The donor label of this sample is uncertain.

The chain is built from TRBV4-1 and TRBJ1-6, with D unresolved. There are 17 residues in the CDR3. V lost 0 bases to trimming and J lost 0 bases, with 9 bases between them. CDR1 is MGHRA, CDR2 YSYEKL, per germline. CDR3 nucleotides: TGCGCCAGCAGCCAAGAGCCGGGAAGCTCCTATAATTCACCCCTCCACTTT. Amino acids: CASSQEPGSSYNSPLHF.

The chain uses TRBV7-9 and TRBJ1-5; D unresolved. The CDR3 covers 15 residues. V lost 1 base to trimming and J lost 0 bases, with 7 bases between them. CDR1 is SEHNR, CDR2 FQNEAQ, per germline (reference sequence). The CDR3 region is CASSLGGISNQPQHF. CDR3 nucleotides: TGTGCCAGCAGCTTAGGAGGGATTAGCAATCAGCCCCAGCATTTT.

This clone was picked up a small number of times. The chain has TRBV18 and TRBJ2-7, with no clear D. Trimming shortened V by 3 bases and J by 2 bases, and 14 bases separated the two germline ends. The CDR3 length is 15 residues. From germline, CDR1 is KGHSH and CDR2 LQKENI. The CDR3 region has the DNA TGTGCCAGCTCACCCTCTTCCGCAGGCCCCTACGAGCAGTACTTC. Amino acid sequence: CASSPSSAGPYEQYF.

The chain carries TRBV18 and TRBJ2-7; tentative D call: TRBD2 (5 bases). This CDR3 has 14 residues. The V end was cut by 3 bases, the J end by 4 bases, with 13 bases between. Germline CDR1 and CDR2: KGHSH and LQKENI. CDR3 DNA: TGTGCCAGCTCACCGGGAGCTTCTAGTTACGAGCAGTACTTC. This encodes CASSPGASSYEQYF.

The rearrangement uses TRBV21-1 and TRBJ1-3; the D call of TRBD1 is as the table states it, not checked on the DNA. TRBV21-1 constitutes a pseudogene. This CDR3 comprises 17 residues. As DNA, the CDR3 is TGTGCCAGCAGCCCCTGGACAGGGGGCCCTTTTGGAAACACCATATATTTT. It specifies CASSPWTGGPFGNTIYF.

This clone was counted a single time. The V gene is TRBV9, the J gene TRBJ2-2; 7 bases are a match to TRBD1. Germline V CDR1 and CDR2: SGDLS, YYNGEE. V gave up 0 bases and J gave up 1 base; unmatched junction bases: 6. The length of the CDR3 is 17 residues. CDR3 loop: CASSVEPGTENTGELFF. In DNA, the CDR3 is TGTGCCAGCAGCGTAGAGCCCGGGACAGAGAACACCGGGGAGCTGTTTTTT.

This rearrangement joins TRBV11-2 to TRBJ2-2; D possibly corresponds to TRBD2 (6 bases). The CDR3 is made up of 15 amino acids. The ends were cut back, 1 base at V and 6 bases at J, with 12 bases in the middle. From germline, CDR1 is SGHAT and CDR2 FQNNGV. CDR3 residues: CASSLVRERAGELFF. CDR3 coding DNA: TGTGCCAGCAGCTTAGTGCGGGAAAGGGCCGGGGAGCTGTTTTTT.

This clone was observed a single time. The chain combines TRBV9 with TRBJ1-4, with 11 nucleotides matching TRBD1. This CDR3 has 15 residues. With 3 bases clipped from V and 7 bases from J, the junction kept 5 bases outside the gene matches. The V gene's germline CDR1 is SGDLS and CDR2 YYNGEE. The CDR3 region is CASSAFGTGGEKLFF. CDR3 nucleotide sequence: TGTGCCAGCAGCGCCTTCGGGACAGGGGGTGAAAAACTGTTTTTT.

This clone occurred once. The rearrangement joins TRBV5-4 to TRBJ2-5; 7 nucleotides agree with TRBD1. After removal of 4 bases from V and 1 base from J, the junction contained 7 bases not matched to a gene. Germline V gene data show CDR1 as SGHNT and CDR2 as YYREEE (reference sequence). CDR3 length: 15 residues. The chain's CDR3 is CASSGATGRQETQYF. CDR3 coding DNA: TGTGCCAGCAGCGGGGCGACAGGGCGCCAAGAGACCCAGTACTTC.

The chain employs TRBV3-1 (or the pseudogene TRBV3-2) and TRBJ2-5; D is perhaps TRBD2 (6 bases). There are 14 residues in the CDR3. Trimming pared 5 bases from V and 4 bases from J, leaving 14 bases between. Germline-derived CDR1 and CDR2 are LGHDT and YNNKEL (reference sequence). CDR3 protein: CASSVGGSLETQYF. The CDR3 DNA follows: TGTGCCAGCAGCGTAGGAGGGAGTTTAGAGACCCAGTACTTC.

The chain links TRBV27 to TRBJ1-2; 8 bases are shared with TRBD1. With V trimmed by 3 bases and J by 7 bases, 4 bases remained unmatched. CDR1 is MNHEY, CDR2 SMNVEV, per germline (reference sequence). This CDR3 comprises 13 residues. The CDR3 sequence is CASSFAGGGGYTF. CDR3 nucleotides: TGTGCCAGCAGTTTCGCAGGGGGCGGTGGCTACACCTTC.

The V and J genes are TRBV6-4 and TRBJ1-2, with D perhaps TRBD1 (6 bases). V lost 6 bases, J lost 1 base, and 15 bases lay in between. Per germline, CDR1 MRHNA and CDR2 SNTAGT. The CDR3 covers 15 residues. Here the CDR3 reads CASRPQGFGNYGYTF. In nucleotides, the CDR3 is TGTGCCAGCAGACCACAGGGTTTCGGTAACTATGGCTACACCTTC.

The chain employs TRBV11-2 and TRBJ2-7, with 8 bases fitting TRBD1. Trimming removed 1 base from V and 2 bases from J; junction bases left unmatched: 4. From germline, CDR1 is SGHAT and CDR2 FQNNGV. The CDR3 covers 15 residues. The CDR3 region has the DNA TGTGCCAGCAGCTTAGGAACAGGGGGTCCCTACGAGCAGTACTTC. Translating it yields CASSLGTGGPYEQYF.

This chain joins TRBV6-5 and TRBJ1-1; 8 nucleotides line up with TRBD1. V gave up 5 bases and J gave up 4 bases; unmatched junction bases: 9. Germline CDR1 reads MNHEY; CDR2 reads SVGAGI. This CDR3 is 15 amino acids long. For the CDR3, the DNA is TGTGCCAGCAGTAAACCGACAGGGGTTCTCACTGAAGCTTTCTTT. It yields the protein CASSKPTGVLTEAFF.

This chain joins TRBV25-1 and TRBJ1-6, with D unclear. The germline CDR1 and CDR2 sequences are MGHDK and SYGVNS. Trimming removed 6 bases from V and 14 bases from J, with 11 bases in between. The length of the CDR3 is 11 residues. The CDR3 loop reads CASRFSGALHF. CDR3 in DNA: TGTGCCAGCAGGTTTTCCGGGGCCCTCCACTTT.

The rearrangement joins TRBV5-5 to TRBJ1-1; no definite D call. The V end lost 2 bases, the J end lost 3 bases, and 8 bases lay between the germline ends. CDR1 and CDR2 from the germline V gene are SGHKS and YYEKEE (reference sequence). The CDR3 extends over 13 amino acids. The CDR3 nucleotides are TGTGCCAGCAGCTTTAGCACCTACACTGAAGCTTTCTTT. Translated: CASSFSTYTEAFF.

The chain couples TRBV5-5 to TRBJ2-5; 11 bases agree with TRBD2. J was trimmed by 2 bases and V by 6 bases; bases with no gene match: 6. The CDR3 runs 15 residues. Germline values: CDR1 SGHKS, CDR2 YYEKEE (reference sequence). The CDR3 here is CASTFSGGDQETQYF. The CDR3 coding sequence is TGTGCCAGCACCTTTAGCGGGGGGGATCAAGAGACCCAGTACTTC.

The CDR3 is CASSRDSSGVWDTQYF. CDR3 sequence (DNA): TGCGCCAGCAGCCGTGACTCAAGCGGGGTCTGGGATACGCAGTATTTT. The V and J genes are TRBV5-1 and TRBJ2-3; the match to TRBD2 covers 7 bases. The CDR3 spans 16 residues. Germline loops: CDR1 SGHRS, CDR2 YFSETQ. The trim removed 4 bases at V and 6 bases at J, leaving 14 bases unmatched.